A single sample is the source of the 19 T cell receptor beta chains below, sequenced in a study of control samples from healthy donors and cancer patients. The assay was immunoSEQ multiplex PCR, and TCRdb's table has in-frame clones only and misses some. The table includes 94,000 or so clones, approximately 84% detected once. Sequenced: PBMCs. The origin of the receptors is a man between 65 and 85 years old with lung cancer.

The chain recombines TRBV30 with TRBJ2-1, with 7 nucleotides matching TRBD1. J gave up 9 bases and V 2 bases, and 7 bases lay outside the gene matches. The CDR3 sequence is 13 residues long. In germline, CDR1 is GTSNPN, CDR2 SVGIG (reference sequence). CDR3: CAWSRQGVGEQFF. The CDR3 nucleotides read TGTGCCTGGAGTCGGCAGGGGGTAGGTGAGCAGTTCTTC.

V gene TRBV3-1 (or the pseudogene TRBV3-2) combines with J gene TRBJ1-5, with D possibly TRBD1 on 5 matching bases. There are 16 residues in the CDR3. V gave up 2 bases and J gave up 5 bases, with 16 bases separating them. Germline-derived CDR1 and CDR2 are LGHDT and YNNKEL (reference sequence). The CDR3 is CASSQSAGLKYQPQHF. The CDR3 DNA reads TGTGCCAGCAGCCAAAGCGCGGGGCTAAAATATCAGCCCCAGCATTTT.

The CDR3 loop reads CASSRGLAGKYEQYF. The CDR3, as DNA: TGTGCCAGCAGTCGAGGACTAGCGGGAAAATACGAGCAGTACTTC. The chain has TRBV6-6 and TRBJ2-7; 12 positions agree with TRBD2. V lost 5 bases and J lost 4; bases outside the gene matches: 6. Germline CDR1 MNHNY, CDR2 SVGAGI (reference sequence). This CDR3 is 15 amino acids long.

The chain recombines TRBV12-5 with TRBJ1-1; no firm D call. Looked up from germline, CDR1 is LGHNT and CDR2 is FRNRAP. V lost 1 base and J 4 bases, leaving 10 bases between the germline ends. The CDR3 extends over 14 amino acids. CDR3 nucleotide sequence: TGTGCTAGTGGTTTGGAGGGCGGGGTCACTGAAGCTTTCTTT. It yields the protein CASGLEGGVTEAFF.

This chain connects TRBV2 to TRBJ2-7; D ambiguous. From germline, CDR1 is SNHLY and CDR2 FYNNEI. This CDR3 is built from 14 residues. The germline V and J ends were trimmed by 4 bases and 4 bases, with 14 bases remaining between them. Written as DNA, the CDR3 is TGTGCCAGCAGTGGGATTGTAGAACAGTACGAGCAGTACTTC. This codes for CASSGIVEQYEQYF. The full variable domain, in which reference TRBV2 and TRBJ2-7 provide the parts outside the CDR3, is EPEVTQTPSHQVTQMGQEVILRCVPISNHLYFYWYRQILGQKVEFLVSFYNNEISEKSEIFDDQFSVERPDGSNFTLKIRSTKLEDSAMYFCASSGIVEQYEQYFGPGTRLTVT.

This chain joins TRBV6-5 and TRBJ2-3; no firm D call. Per germline, CDR1 MNHEY and CDR2 SVGAGI. There are 16 residues in the CDR3. Trimming left V 1 base short and J 3 bases short, with 14 bases between. The CDR3 DNA reads as TGTGCCAGCAGTTACTTTGTAAGCGCAAGAACAGATACGCAGTATTTT. It yields the protein CASSYFVSARTDTQYF.

CDR3 amino acids: CASSQDHSPDGDGYTF. CDR3 bases: TGCGCCAGCAGCCAAGATCATTCCCCCGACGGGGATGGCTACACCTTC. The chain employs TRBV4-3 and TRBJ1-2; unclear D gene. This CDR3 has 16 amino acids. CDR1 and CDR2 from the germline V gene are LGHNA and YSLEER. Trimming cost V 0 bases and J 6 bases, with 17 bases left between them.

The chain has TRBV28 and TRBJ1-2; D is possibly TRBD1 (6 bases). The CDR3 covers 14 residues. Germline CDR1 and CDR2: MDHEN and SYDVKM. Trimming shortened V by 7 bases and J by 0 bases, and 12 bases separated the two germline ends. The CDR3 is CASTPGATNYGYTF. CDR3 nucleotide sequence: TGTGCCAGCACCCCAGGGGCCACTAACTATGGCTACACCTTC.

J is TRBJ1-4 and V is TRBV5-1; tentatively, D is TRBD1 (6 bases). CDR1 and CDR2 (germline): SGHRS, YFSETQ. Trimming took off 6 bases at V and 0 bases at J, with 9 bases between the two ends. The CDR3 extends over 14 amino acids. The CDR3 loop reads CASKAGATNEKLFF. The CDR3 coding sequence is TGCGCCAGCAAGGCAGGGGCAACTAATGAAAAACTGTTTTTT.

The chain carries TRBV23-1 and TRBJ1-2, with TRBD1 as a possible D gene (5 bases). TRBV23-1 is an ORF for which the function is uncertain. The CDR3 is 17 residues long. Trimming took 0 bases from V and 0 from J, leaving 14 bases between them. The CDR3 DNA sequence: TGCGCCAGCAGTCAATCTCGGAGCGGGGCCCCTAACTATGGCTACACCTTC. This encodes CASSQSRSGAPNYGYTF.

The rearrangement joins TRBV19 to TRBJ1-3, with D perhaps TRBD1 (5 bases). The CDR3 has 15 residues. Germline CDR1 is LNHDA and CDR2 is SQIVND (reference sequence). V lost 3 bases and J lost 2, with 11 bases in between. CDR3 nucleotides: TGTGCCAGTAGTATCCGGCAGGGACCTGGAAACACCATATATTTT. Translation: CASSIRQGPGNTIYF.

This clone turned up a few times. In nucleotides, the CDR3 is TGTGCCAGCAGCGCCCGTGACGGGGGGGTTACAGATACGCAGTATTTT. Translating it yields CASSARDGGVTDTQYF. The gene calls are TRBV7-8 and TRBJ2-3; 8 positions agree with TRBD2. CDR1 is SGHVS, CDR2 FQNEAQ, per germline. V gave up 5 bases and J gave up 3 bases; unmatched junction bases: 10. The CDR3 has 16 amino acids. Using reference TRBV7-8 and TRBJ2-3 for the parts outside the CDR3, the full variable domain is GAGVSQSPRYKVAKRGQDVALRCDPISGHVSLFWYQQALGQGPEFLTYFQNEAQLDKSGLPSDRFFAERPEGSVSTLKIQRTQQEDSAVYLCASSARDGGVTDTQYFGPGTRLTVL.

V is TRBV3-1 (or the pseudogene TRBV3-2) and J is TRBJ2-2; tentative D call: TRBD1 (6 bases). V lost 2 bases, J lost 3 bases, and 13 bases lay in between. The germline CDR1 and CDR2 sequences are LGHDT and YNNKEL (reference sequence). The CDR3 has 16 residues. In DNA, the CDR3 is TGTGCCAGCAGCCAAACTCGACAGGTCTACACCGGGGAGCTGTTTTTT. It is translated as CASSQTRQVYTGELFF.

This sequence joins TRBV11-2 and TRBJ1-1, with D unclear. V was shortened by 3 bases and J by 3 bases, with 8 bases between the two germline ends. Germline V gives CDR1 SGHAT, CDR2 FQNNGV. The CDR3 has 13 residues. The DNA for the CDR3 is TGTGCCAGCAGCTTTCCGGGTCACACTGAAGCTTTCTTT. This codes for CASSFPGHTEAFF.

This rearrangement joins TRBV6-5 to TRBJ2-3; unclear D gene. The CDR3 is made up of 12 amino acids. In germline, CDR1 is MNHEY, CDR2 SVGAGI. The V and J ends lost 4 bases and 6 bases respectively, with 8 bases between them. The CDR3, as DNA: TGTGCCAGCAGTTCCACCGGGGATACGCAGTATTTT. It codes for CASSSTGDTQYF.

V usage is TRBV6-5 and J usage is TRBJ2-3; no clear D gene. Per the germline V gene, CDR1 is MNHEY and CDR2 is SVGAGI. V shed 7 bases and J shed 4 bases, with 9 bases lying between them. The CDR3 has 12 amino acids. CDR3 bases: TGTGCCAGCACGGCCGGCCCAGATACGCAGTATTTT. It encodes CASTAGPDTQYF.

The V gene is TRBV11-3, the J gene TRBJ2-7; unclear D gene. Germline V lookup: CDR1 SGHNT, CDR2 YENEEA. The CDR3 totals 12 residues. The ends were cut back, 5 bases at V and 8 bases at J, with 13 bases in the middle. CDR3 sequence (DNA): TGTGCCAGCAGCCCCGGCGAAGGTCAGCAGTACTTC. Amino acids: CASSPGEGQQYF.

The rearrangement joins TRBV5-1 to TRBJ2-7, with 8 positions matching TRBD1. The V gene end was trimmed by 0 bases and the J gene end by 7 bases; junction bases not matched to a gene: 9. In germline, CDR1 is SGHRS, CDR2 YFSETQ. The CDR3 runs to 15 residues. This chain's CDR3 is CASSLAQGATGEQYF. Written as DNA, the CDR3 is TGCGCCAGCAGCTTGGCCCAGGGGGCAACGGGAGAGCAGTACTTC.

The chain is built from TRBV19 and TRBJ1-5; unclear D gene. CDR1 and CDR2 from the germline V gene are LNHDA and SQIVND (reference sequence). Trimming shortened V by 5 bases and J by 0 bases, and 11 bases separated the two germline ends. The CDR3 has 15 amino acids. The CDR3 reads CASSLPGNSNQPQHF. DNA for the CDR3: TGTGCCAGTAGTTTGCCGGGGAATAGCAATCAGCCCCAGCATTTT.